Listed below are T cell receptor beta chains from one sample, sequenced in a study of shared clonotypes between healthy human individuals. Produced via immunoSEQ multiplex PCR; TCRdb's table is partial and in-frame only. Here the sample spans some 580,000 clones, 95% to 98% being singletons. The sequenced material came from naive CD8+ T cells sorted from blood. These receptors all stem from a man between 25 and 39 years old in good health. Both conserved end residues are part of each CDR3. D genes are given only for firm matches. A clone size is listed for some rows: how often the clone was seen (once, few, many), or a class if it is expanded.

j_gene: TRBJ2-5
d_gene: .
v_gene: TRBV7-9
abundance: .
CDR3aa: CASSPVGETQYF
CDR3nt: TGTGCCAGCAGCCCGGTAGGGGAGACCCAGTACTTC

j_gene: TRBJ1-2
d_gene: .
v_gene: TRBV14
abundance: .
CDR3aa: CASSQDRGDGYGYTF
CDR3nt: TGTGCCAGCAGCCAAGATCGAGGGGACGGATATGGCTACACCTTC

j_gene: TRBJ2-7
d_gene: .
v_gene: TRBV14
abundance: .
CDR3aa: CASSQDTGRRYEQYF
CDR3nt: TGTGCCAGCAGCCAAGATACTGGCAGGCGATACGAGCAGTACTTC

j_gene: TRBJ2-7
d_gene: TRBD2
v_gene: TRBV7-8
abundance: .
CDR3aa: CASSLPPGLAAYEQYF
CDR3nt: TGTGCCAGCAGCTTACCGCCGGGACTAGCGGCGTACGAGCAGTACTTC

j_gene: TRBJ2-1
d_gene: .
v_gene: TRBV4-3
abundance: .
CDR3aa: CASSQDKSVNEQFF
CDR3nt: TGCGCCAGCAGCCAAGATAAATCCGTAAATGAGCAGTTCTTC

j_gene: TRBJ2-5
d_gene: .
v_gene: TRBV11-2
abundance: .
CDR3aa: CASSYATDRQETQYF
CDR3nt: TGTGCCAGCAGCTACGCTACGGACAGACAAGAGACCCAGTACTTC

j_gene: TRBJ2-1
d_gene: .
v_gene: TRBV4-1
abundance: .
CDR3aa: CASSQATDGSSSYNEQFF
CDR3nt: TGCGCCAGCAGCCAAGCGACGGACGGGTCCAGCTCCTACAATGAGCAGTTCTTC

j_gene: TRBJ2-5
d_gene: TRBD1
v_gene: TRBV18
abundance: .
CDR3aa: CASSPNRGRETQYF
CDR3nt: TGTGCCAGCTCACCAAACAGGGGGAGAGAGACCCAGTACTTC

j_gene: TRBJ2-1
d_gene: .
v_gene: TRBV27
abundance: once
CDR3aa: CASSLGMKNEQFF
CDR3nt: TGTGCCAGCAGTTTGGGTATGAAGAATGAGCAGTTCTTC

j_gene: TRBJ2-7
d_gene: TRBD1
v_gene: TRBV30
abundance: .
CDR3aa: CAWSAGTGVLEQYF
CDR3nt: TGTGCCTGGAGCGCCGGGACAGGGGTCCTTGAGCAGTACTTC

j_gene: TRBJ2-7
d_gene: .
v_gene: TRBV7-9
abundance: .
CDR3aa: CASKRGNREQYF
CDR3nt: TGTGCCAGCAAGCGAGGGAACCGCGAGCAGTACTTC

j_gene: TRBJ2-7
d_gene: .
v_gene: TRBV7-9
abundance: once
CDR3aa: CASSETSLYEQYF
CDR3nt: TGTGCCAGCAGCGAAACTAGTTTGTACGAGCAGTACTTC

j_gene: TRBJ1-5
d_gene: TRBD1
v_gene: TRBV30
abundance: .
CDR3aa: CAWSVRGGGNQPQHF
CDR3nt: TGTGCCTGGAGTGTAAGAGGGGGCGGAAATCAGCCCCAGCATTTT

j_gene: TRBJ1-1
d_gene: .
v_gene: TRBV4-1
abundance: once
CDR3aa: CASSQYAATEAFF
CDR3nt: TGCGCCAGCAGCCAATATGCGGCCACTGAAGCTTTCTTT

j_gene: TRBJ1-2
d_gene: TRBD1
v_gene: TRBV13
abundance: .
CDR3aa: CASSLSDRVSGYTF
CDR3nt: TGTGCCAGCAGCTTGTCAGACAGGGTAAGCGGCTACACCTTC

j_gene: TRBJ1-3
d_gene: .
v_gene: TRBV6-5
abundance: .
CDR3aa: CASSYSIGHRNTIYF
CDR3nt: TGTGCCAGCAGTTACTCGATAGGGCATAGAAACACCATATATTTT

j_gene: TRBJ1-1
d_gene: TRBD1
v_gene: TRBV9
abundance: .
CDR3aa: CASSAEGTGGNTEAFF
CDR3nt: TGTGCCAGCAGCGCCGAAGGGACAGGCGGGAACACTGAAGCTTTCTTT

j_gene: TRBJ2-1
d_gene: TRBD2
v_gene: TRBV27
abundance: .
CDR3aa: CASSLLPGGAYNEQFF
CDR3nt: TGTGCCAGCAGTTTATTACCGGGAGGGGCCTACAATGAGCAGTTCTTC

j_gene: TRBJ2-3
d_gene: .
v_gene: TRBV7-9
abundance: .
CDR3aa: CASSLVTTGDGTDTQYF
CDR3nt: TGTGCCAGCAGCTTAGTTACTACGGGAGATGGCACAGATACGCAGTATTTT

j_gene: TRBJ2-1
d_gene: .
v_gene: TRBV5-6
abundance: .
CDR3aa: CASRAGSSYNEQFF
CDR3nt: TGTGCCAGCAGAGCAGGGAGCTCCTACAATGAGCAGTTCTTC

j_gene: TRBJ2-3
d_gene: .
v_gene: TRBV5-5
abundance: .
CDR3aa: CASSLEWGRTDTQYF
CDR3nt: TGTGCCAGCAGCTTGGAATGGGGTCGCACAGATACGCAGTATTTT

j_gene: TRBJ2-3
d_gene: .
v_gene: TRBV30
abundance: .
CDR3aa: CAWSVGAGTDTQYF
CDR3nt: TGTGCCTGGAGTGTGGGGGCCGGCACAGATACGCAGTATTTT

j_gene: TRBJ1-1
d_gene: TRBD1
v_gene: TRBV10-3
abundance: .
CDR3aa: CAISESGQGGTEAFF
CDR3nt: TGTGCCATCAGTGAGTCGGGACAGGGAGGCACTGAAGCTTTCTTT

j_gene: TRBJ2-3
d_gene: TRBD2
v_gene: TRBV7-3
abundance: once
CDR3aa: CASSPLAGVADTQYF
CDR3nt: TGTGCCAGCAGCCCCTTAGCGGGAGTGGCAGATACGCAGTATTTT

j_gene: TRBJ2-3
d_gene: TRBD2
v_gene: TRBV6-1
abundance: .
CDR3aa: CASSELAGMGTDTQYF
CDR3nt: TGTGCCAGCAGTGAGTTAGCGGGAATGGGCACAGATACGCAGTATTTT

j_gene: TRBJ2-3
d_gene: .
v_gene: TRBV7-2
abundance: once
CDR3aa: CASSLVPGRTQYF
CDR3nt: TGTGCCAGCAGCTTAGTCCCGGGAAGGACGCAGTATTTT